This T cell receptor beta chain is from a study of somatic mutations in cytotoxic T cells in rheumatoid arthritis (dated by TCRdb to about 2017). With respect to the entire study: A FACSAria II or Sony SH800 was used to flow-sort some V beta antibody-stained T-cell populations at nearly 100% purity, and TCRB sequencing was also done on sorted V beta1+ cells. Whether expanded CD8+ T-cell clones in untreated, newly diagnosed rheumatoid arthritis carry somatic mutations was the study question, and clonality was characterized with TCRB deep sequencing. Patients and controls did not essentially differ in median age, which was nearly identical between the groups. A total of around 62 rheumatoid arthritis patients and about 20 healthy controls underwent TCRB deep sequencing.

On this clone: Its specific antigen is unknown. No base quality information exists; no much larger clone differs at one position.

Taken from the germline V gene, the CDR1 and CDR2 loops are SGHVS and FQNEAQ. The CDR3 runs 16 residues from the cysteine to the phenylalanine. Only CDR3 DNA remains: 48 bases, in frame from the first base. V is trimmed back by 5 bases and J by 2 bases, and the junction contains 6 bases that no gene match accounts for. Genomic DNA underwent TCRB CDR3 sequencing using the immunoSEQ assay. Regarding the original processing steps: The analyses included only productive TCRB rearrangements. Clonality was expressed as a Shannon entropy-based productive clonality index, with each clone defined by a unique TCRB CDR3 sequence. To calculate repertoire overlap between two samples, the template counts of each clone were considered relative to each sample's total templates. Flow cytometry-measured V-gene usage correlated with V-gene usage from TCRB sequencing, with a Spearman r of approximately 0.6. Imported from immuneACCESS, the table was reduced by TCRdb to in-frame sequences with V and J called. These copies leave out some clones; in studies compared against another copy, an unresolved V gene accounts for under half, and the cause of the remainder is not known. V, J and clone size are taken as reported in that table, and D and trimming were inferred from the DNA itself. The sample table holds about 20,000 clones, of which 80% to 90% were seen once. The ten largest clones represent over 12% of the sample.

On the study overall, not on this receptor specifically: An increase of CD8+ clonality with age was seen in patients (Spearman r ~ 0.49) but not in healthy controls. In about an eighth of the roughly 60 patients the largest CD8+ clone exceeded 20% of CD8+ cells, and several identical CD8+ TCRB sequences were shared between blood and synovial fluid. The slight underrepresentation of TRBV07 in patients was not corrected for multiple comparisons. It was unknown which antigens the expanded CD8+ clones targeted, and their absence from virus-specific databases did not exclude viral specificity. CD8+ T-cell clonality in rheumatoid arthritis patients was not significantly different from that in age-matched healthy controls.

Healthy controls were over 15 blood donors whose buffy coats were used, with a median age of about 58 years (range roughly 20-75) and approximately 50% female. Positive magnetic bead selection on an AutoMACS was used to isolate CD4+ and CD8+ cells, with flow cytometry used to check purity. Peripheral blood mononuclear cells were isolated by Ficoll-Paque PLUS density gradient separation. Nucleospin Tissue or Tissue XS kits were used to extract DNA from CD4-enriched, CD8-enriched or PBMC samples, and a Qubit 2.0 fluorometer was used for quantification. The TCR originated in a man aged 40-50 years in good health. Material: CD8+ T cells sorted from blood. The chain joins TRBV7-8 to TRBJ2-5; 12 junctional bases match TRBD2. The nucleotide sequence is TGTGCCAGCAGCCCCGTTGGACTAGCGGGACAAGAGACCCAGTACTTC. Its translation is CASSPVGLAGQETQYF.